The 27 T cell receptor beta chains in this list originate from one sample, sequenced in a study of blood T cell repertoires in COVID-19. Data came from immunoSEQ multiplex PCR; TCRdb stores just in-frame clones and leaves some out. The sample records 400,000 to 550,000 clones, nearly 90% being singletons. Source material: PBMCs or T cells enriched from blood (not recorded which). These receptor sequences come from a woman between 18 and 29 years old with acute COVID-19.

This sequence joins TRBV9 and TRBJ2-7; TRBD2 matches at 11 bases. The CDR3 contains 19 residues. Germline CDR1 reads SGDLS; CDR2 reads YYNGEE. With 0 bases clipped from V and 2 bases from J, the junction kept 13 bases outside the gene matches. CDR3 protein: CASSVVAKPKLAGAYEQYF. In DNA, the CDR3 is TGTGCCAGCAGCGTAGTAGCCAAACCCAAACTAGCGGGGGCCTACGAGCAGTACTTC.

The CDR3 nucleotides are TGTGCCAGCAGCCCCCCGGAGGAGGGGGCCTATGGCTACACCTTC. It codes for CASSPPEEGAYGYTF. The rearrangement links TRBV5-4 to TRBJ1-2; 7 bases line up with TRBD1. Unmatched junction bases numbered 10, after V lost 4 bases and J lost 4 bases. The germline V gene has CDR1 SGHNT and CDR2 YYREEE (reference sequence). The CDR3 extends over 15 amino acids.

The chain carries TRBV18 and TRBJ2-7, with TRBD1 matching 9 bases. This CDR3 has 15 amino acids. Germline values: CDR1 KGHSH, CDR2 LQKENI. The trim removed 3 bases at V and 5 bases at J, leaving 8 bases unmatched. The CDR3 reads CASSPLPGQGDEQYF. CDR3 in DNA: TGTGCCAGCTCACCTCTCCCGGGACAGGGTGACGAGCAGTACTTC.

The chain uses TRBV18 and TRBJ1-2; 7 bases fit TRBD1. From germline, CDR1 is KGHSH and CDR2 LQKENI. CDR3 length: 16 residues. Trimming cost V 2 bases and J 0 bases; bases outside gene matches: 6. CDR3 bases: TGTGCCAGCTCACCATCAGGGGGGAGTGCTAACTATGGCTACACCTTC. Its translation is CASSPSGGSANYGYTF.

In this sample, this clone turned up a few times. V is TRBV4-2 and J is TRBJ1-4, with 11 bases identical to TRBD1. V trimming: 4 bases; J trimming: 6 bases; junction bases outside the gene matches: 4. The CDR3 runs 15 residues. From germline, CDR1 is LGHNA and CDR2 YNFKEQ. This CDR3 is CASSPRDRGDEKLFF. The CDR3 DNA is TGTGCCAGCAGCCCTAGGGACAGGGGGGATGAAAAACTGTTTTTT.

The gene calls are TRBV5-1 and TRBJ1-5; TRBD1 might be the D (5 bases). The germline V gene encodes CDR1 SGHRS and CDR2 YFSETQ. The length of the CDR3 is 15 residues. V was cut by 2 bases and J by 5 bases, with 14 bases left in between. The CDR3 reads CASSFAGLNHQPQHF. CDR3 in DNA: TGCGCCAGCAGCTTTGCGGGACTGAACCATCAGCCCCAGCATTTT.

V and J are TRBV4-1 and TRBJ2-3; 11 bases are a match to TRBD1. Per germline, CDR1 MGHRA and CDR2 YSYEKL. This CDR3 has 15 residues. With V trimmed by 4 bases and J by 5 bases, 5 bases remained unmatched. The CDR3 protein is CASSLRDRGEDTQYF. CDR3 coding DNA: TGCGCCAGCAGCCTCCGGGACAGGGGGGAAGATACGCAGTATTTT.

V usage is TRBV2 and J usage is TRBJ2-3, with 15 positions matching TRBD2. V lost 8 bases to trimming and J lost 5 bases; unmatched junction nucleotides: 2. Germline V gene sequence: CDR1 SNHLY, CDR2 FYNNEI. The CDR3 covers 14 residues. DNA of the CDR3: TGTGCCAGCGGACTAGCGGGAGGGATAGATACGCAGTATTTT. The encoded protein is CASGLAGGIDTQYF.

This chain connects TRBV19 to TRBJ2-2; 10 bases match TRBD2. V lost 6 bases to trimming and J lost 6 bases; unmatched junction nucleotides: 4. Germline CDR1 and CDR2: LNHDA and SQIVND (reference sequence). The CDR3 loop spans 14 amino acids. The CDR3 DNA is TGTGCCAGTAGCTTAAGCGGGAGGGCCGGGGAGCTGTTTTTT. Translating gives CASSLSGRAGELFF.

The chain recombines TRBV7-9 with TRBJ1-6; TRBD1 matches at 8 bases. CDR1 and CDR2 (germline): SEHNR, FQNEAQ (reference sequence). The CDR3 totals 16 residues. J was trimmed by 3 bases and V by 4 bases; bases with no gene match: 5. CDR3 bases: TGTGCCAGCAGCTACTTACAGGGGGTCTATAATTCACCCCTCCACTTT. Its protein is CASSYLQGVYNSPLHF.

This chain's CDR3 is CASSLRRGTGELFF. The CDR3 DNA sequence: TGCGCCAGCAGCTTACGGAGAGGCACCGGGGAGCTGTTTTTT. This chain joins TRBV5-1 and TRBJ2-2; D is unclear. The germline V gene has CDR1 SGHRS and CDR2 YFSETQ. CDR3 length equals 14 residues. The V end lost 2 bases, the J end lost 4 bases, and 9 bases lay between the germline ends.

The CDR3 sequence: CASTRAGRWTDTQYF. CDR3 DNA: TGTGCCAGTACTCGAGCGGGACGCTGGACAGATACGCAGTATTTT. The gene calls are TRBV19 and TRBJ2-3; 7 nucleotides match TRBD2. The germline CDR1 and CDR2 sequences are LNHDA and SQIVND (reference sequence). V shed 7 bases, J shed 3 bases, and the junction held 10 bases outside the gene matches. This CDR3 has 15 residues. Full variable domain (remainder filled in from reference TRBV19 and TRBJ2-3): DGGITQSPKYLFRKEGQNVTLSCEQNLNHDAMYWYRQDPGQGLRLIYYSQIVNDFQKGDIAEGYSVSREKKESFPLTVTSAQKNPTAFYLCASTRAGRWTDTQYFGPGTRLTVL.

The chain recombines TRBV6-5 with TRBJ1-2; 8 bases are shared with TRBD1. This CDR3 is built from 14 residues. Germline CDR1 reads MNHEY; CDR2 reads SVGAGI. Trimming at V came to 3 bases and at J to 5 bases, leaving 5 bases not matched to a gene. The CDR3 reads CASSYSTGVYGYTF. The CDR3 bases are TGTGCCAGCAGTTATTCGACAGGGGTTTATGGCTACACCTTC.

In DNA, the CDR3 is TGTGCCAGCAGCTGGAAACAGGGCGGCACCGGGGAGCTGTTTTTT. Its protein product is CASSWKQGGTGELFF. The V gene is TRBV7-2, the J gene TRBJ2-2, with D maybe TRBD1 (6 bases). The length of the CDR3 is 15 residues. Germline-derived CDR1 and CDR2 are SGHTA and FQGNSA. Trimming removed 4 bases at V and 4 bases at J, with 13 bases between.

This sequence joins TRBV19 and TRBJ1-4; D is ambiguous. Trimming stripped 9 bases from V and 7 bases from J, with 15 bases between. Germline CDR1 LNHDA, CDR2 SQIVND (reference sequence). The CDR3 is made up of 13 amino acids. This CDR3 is CASHATFGEKLFF. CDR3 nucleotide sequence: TGTGCCAGCCACGCGACATTTGGTGAAAAACTGTTTTTT.

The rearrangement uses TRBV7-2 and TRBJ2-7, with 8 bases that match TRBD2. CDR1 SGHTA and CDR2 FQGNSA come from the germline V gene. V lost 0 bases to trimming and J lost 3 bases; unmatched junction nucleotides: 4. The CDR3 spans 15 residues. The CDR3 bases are TGTGCCAGCAGCTTAGCGAGCGGGGGAGGCTACGAGCAGTACTTC. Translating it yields CASSLASGGGYEQYF.

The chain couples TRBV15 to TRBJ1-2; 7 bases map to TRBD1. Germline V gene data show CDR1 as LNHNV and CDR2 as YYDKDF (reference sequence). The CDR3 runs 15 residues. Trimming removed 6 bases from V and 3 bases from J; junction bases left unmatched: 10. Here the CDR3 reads CATSELGQVHYGYTF. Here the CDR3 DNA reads TGTGCCACCAGTGAACTTGGACAGGTTCACTATGGCTACACCTTC.

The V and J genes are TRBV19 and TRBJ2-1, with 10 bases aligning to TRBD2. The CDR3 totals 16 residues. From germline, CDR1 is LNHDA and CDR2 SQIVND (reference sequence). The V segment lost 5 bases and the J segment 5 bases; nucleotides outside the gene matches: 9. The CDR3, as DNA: TGTGCCAGTAGTGGCCCGGGACTAGCGTTTGACAATGAGCAGTTCTTC. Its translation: CASSGPGLAFDNEQFF.

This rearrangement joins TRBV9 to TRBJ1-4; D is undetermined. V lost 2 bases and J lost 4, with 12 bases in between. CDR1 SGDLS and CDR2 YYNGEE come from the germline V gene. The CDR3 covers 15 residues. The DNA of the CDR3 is TGTGCCAGCAGCGTTACAGACAAGTATAATGAAAAACTGTTTTTT. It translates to CASSVTDKYNEKLFF.

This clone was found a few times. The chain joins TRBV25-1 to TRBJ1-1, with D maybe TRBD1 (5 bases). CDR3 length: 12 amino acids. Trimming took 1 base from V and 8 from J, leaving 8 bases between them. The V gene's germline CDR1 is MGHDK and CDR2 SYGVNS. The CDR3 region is CASSELWGEAFF. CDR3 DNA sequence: TGTGCCAGCAGTGAATTGTGGGGCGAAGCTTTCTTT.

CDR3 sequence reads: CASSRGTGVTNTEAFF. The CDR3 DNA is TGTGCCAGCAGCCGGGGGACAGGGGTTACGAACACTGAAGCTTTCTTT. The chain joins TRBV5-4 to TRBJ1-1; 10 nucleotides align to TRBD1. Trimming took 4 bases from V and 1 from J; bases not matched to a gene: 7. The CDR3 runs to 16 residues. Germline V gives CDR1 SGHNT, CDR2 YYREEE (reference sequence).

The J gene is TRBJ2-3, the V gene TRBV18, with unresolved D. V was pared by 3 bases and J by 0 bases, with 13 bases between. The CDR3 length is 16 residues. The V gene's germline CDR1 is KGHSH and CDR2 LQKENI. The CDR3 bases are TGTGCCAGCTCACCGTTCGTGGAGCCGAGCACAGATACGCAGTATTTT. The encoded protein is CASSPFVEPSTDTQYF.

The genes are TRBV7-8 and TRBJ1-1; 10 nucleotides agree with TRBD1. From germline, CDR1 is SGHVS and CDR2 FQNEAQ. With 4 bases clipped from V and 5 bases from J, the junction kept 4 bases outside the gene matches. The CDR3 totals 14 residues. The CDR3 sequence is CASSSTGGWTEAFF. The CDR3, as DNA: TGTGCCAGCAGCTCGACAGGGGGCTGGACTGAAGCTTTCTTT. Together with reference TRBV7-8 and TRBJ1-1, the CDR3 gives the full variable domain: GAGVSQSPRYKVAKRGQDVALRCDPISGHVSLFWYQQALGQGPEFLTYFQNEAQLDKSGLPSDRFFAERPEGSVSTLKIQRTQQEDSAVYLCASSSTGGWTEAFFGQGTRLTVV.

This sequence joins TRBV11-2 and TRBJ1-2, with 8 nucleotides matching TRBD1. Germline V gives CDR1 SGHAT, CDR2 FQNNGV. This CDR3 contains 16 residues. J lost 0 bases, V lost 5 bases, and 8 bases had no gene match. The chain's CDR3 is CASSPTRTGTNYGYTF. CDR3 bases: TGTGCCAGCAGCCCTACCCGGACAGGGACTAACTATGGCTACACCTTC. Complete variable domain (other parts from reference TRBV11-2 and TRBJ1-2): EAGVAQSPRYKIIEKRQSVAFWCNPISGHATLYWYQQILGQGPKLLIQFQNNGVVDDSQLPKDRFSAERLKGVDSTLKIQPAKLEDSAVYLCASSPTRTGTNYGYTFGSGTRLTVV.

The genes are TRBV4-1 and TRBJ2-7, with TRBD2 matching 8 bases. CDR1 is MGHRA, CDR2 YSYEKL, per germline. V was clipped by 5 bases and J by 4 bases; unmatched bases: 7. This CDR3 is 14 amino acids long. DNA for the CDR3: TGCGCCAGCAGCTTGGGACTAGAAGAGTACGAGCAGTACTTC. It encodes CASSLGLEEYEQYF.

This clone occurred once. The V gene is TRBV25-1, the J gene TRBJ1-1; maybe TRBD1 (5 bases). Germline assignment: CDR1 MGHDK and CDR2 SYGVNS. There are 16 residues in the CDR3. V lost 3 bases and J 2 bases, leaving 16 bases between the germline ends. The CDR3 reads CASSDWGTTLNTEAFF. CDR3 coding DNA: TGTGCCAGCAGTGACTGGGGGACTACTTTAAACACTGAAGCTTTCTTT. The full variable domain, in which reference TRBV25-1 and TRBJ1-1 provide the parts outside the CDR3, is EADIYQTPRYLVIGTGKKITLECSQTMGHDKMYWYQQDPGMELHLIHYSYGVNSTEKGDLSSESTVSRIRTEHFPLTLESARPSHTSQYLCASSDWGTTLNTEAFFGQGTRLTVV.

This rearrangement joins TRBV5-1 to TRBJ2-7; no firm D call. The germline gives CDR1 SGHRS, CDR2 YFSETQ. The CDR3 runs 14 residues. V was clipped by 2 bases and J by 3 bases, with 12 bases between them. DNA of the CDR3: TGCGCCAGCAGCTTAGTCCCGACTGACTACGAGCAGTACTTC. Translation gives CASSLVPTDYEQYF.